Listed below are T cell receptor beta chains from one sample, sequenced in a study of blood T cell repertoires in COVID-19. TCRdb keeps only in-frame clones here, not all; method: immunoSEQ multiplex PCR. The table includes about 91,000 clones, 75% to 85% detected once. Sequencing was done on a sample of peripheral blood. These TCRs come from an elderly woman with acute or convalescent COVID-19. Both conserved end residues are part of each CDR3. D genes are given only for firm matches. Clone size is stated in some rows and not others, as once, few, many or a class when expanded.

d_call: TRBD1; j_call: TRBJ1-5; clone_size: -; v_call: TRBV4-3; cdr3_length: 17; cdr3_nt: TGCGCCAGCAGCCAAGGGGCCGTCGGGACAGAGGGACAGCCCCAGCATTTT; cdr3_aa: CASSQGAVGTEGQPQHF
d_call: -; j_call: TRBJ2-5; clone_size: -; v_call: TRBV4-3; cdr3_length: 17; cdr3_nt: TGCGCCAGCAGCTTAAGGAGCGGGGTGGGGGCCCAAGAGACCCAGTACTTC; cdr3_aa: CASSLRSGVGAQETQYF
d_call: TRBD1; j_call: TRBJ1-1; clone_size: -; v_call: TRBV5-1; cdr3_length: 14; cdr3_nt: TGCGCCAGCAGCCAGGGACAGGGAGGCACTGAAGCTTTCTTT; cdr3_aa: CASSQGQGGTEAFF
d_call: -; j_call: TRBJ2-1; clone_size: -; v_call: TRBV5-1; cdr3_length: 14; cdr3_nt: TGCGCCAGCAGCTTGGCCGTTGGGGGCGATGAGCAGTTCTTC; cdr3_aa: CASSLAVGGDEQFF
d_call: -; j_call: TRBJ1-5; clone_size: few; v_call: TRBV28; cdr3_length: 13; cdr3_nt: TGTGCCAGCACAAATCAGGGTTACCAGCCCCAGCATTTT; cdr3_aa: CASTNQGYQPQHF
d_call: TRBD1; j_call: TRBJ1-1; clone_size: few; v_call: TRBV6-5; cdr3_length: 13; cdr3_nt: TGTGCCAGCAGTAGACAGGGAAGCACTGAAGCTTTCTTT; cdr3_aa: CASSRQGSTEAFF
d_call: TRBD1; j_call: TRBJ1-1; clone_size: -; v_call: TRBV12-3/TRBV12-4; cdr3_length: 13; cdr3_nt: TGTGCCAGCAGGGGACAGGGGTGGACTGAAGCTTTCTTT; cdr3_aa: CASRGQGWTEAFF
d_call: -; j_call: TRBJ2-1; clone_size: -; v_call: TRBV4-3; cdr3_length: 15; cdr3_nt: TGCGCCAGCAGCCAAGGGCACAGGGACTACAATGAGCAGTTCTTC; cdr3_aa: CASSQGHRDYNEQFF
d_call: TRBD1; j_call: TRBJ1-4; clone_size: -; v_call: TRBV28; cdr3_length: 18; cdr3_nt: TGTGCCAGCACCCCTCCGGAGGGACAGGGGGCCACTAATGAAAAACTGTTTTTT; cdr3_aa: CASTPPEGQGATNEKLFF
d_call: -; j_call: TRBJ1-2; clone_size: -; v_call: TRBV6-5; cdr3_length: 13; cdr3_nt: TGTGCCAGCAGTTTGGTGGGCTTCTATGGCTACACCTTC; cdr3_aa: CASSLVGFYGYTF